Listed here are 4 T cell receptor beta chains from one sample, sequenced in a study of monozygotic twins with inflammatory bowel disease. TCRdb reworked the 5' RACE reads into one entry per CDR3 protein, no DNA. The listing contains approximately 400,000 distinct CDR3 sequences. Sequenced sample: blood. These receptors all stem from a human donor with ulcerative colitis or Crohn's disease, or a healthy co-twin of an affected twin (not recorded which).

CDR3 amino acids: CASNSGGNTDTQYF. The V gene is TRBV12-3 or TRBV12-4, the J gene TRBJ2-3; TCRdb calls TRBD2, which cannot be checked without DNA. The CDR3 length is 14 residues.

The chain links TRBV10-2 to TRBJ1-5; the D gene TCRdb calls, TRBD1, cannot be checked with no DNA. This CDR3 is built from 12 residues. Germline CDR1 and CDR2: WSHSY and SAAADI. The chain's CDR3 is CASSPQRQPQHF.

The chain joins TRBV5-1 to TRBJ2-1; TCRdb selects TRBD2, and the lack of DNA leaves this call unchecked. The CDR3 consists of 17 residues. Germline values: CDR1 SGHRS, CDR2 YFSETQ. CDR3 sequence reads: CASSIGLAGGQVGEQFF. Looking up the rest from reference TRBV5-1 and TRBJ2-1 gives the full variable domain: KAGVTQTPRYLIKTRGQQVTLSCSPISGHRSVSWYQQTPGQGLQFLFEYFSETQRNKGNFPGRFSGRQFSNSRSEMNVSTLELGDSALYLCASSIGLAGGQVGEQFFGPGTRLTVL.

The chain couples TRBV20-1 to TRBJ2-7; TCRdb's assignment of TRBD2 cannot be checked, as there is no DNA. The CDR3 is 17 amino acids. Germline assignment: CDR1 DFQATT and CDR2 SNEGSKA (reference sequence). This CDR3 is CSARGRVVAGGRSEQYF.